Listed below are T cell receptor beta chains from one sample, sequenced in a study of T cells in Graves' hyperthyroidism and ophthalmopathy. TCRdb reprocessed the multiplex PCR reads via MiXCR and lists one record per CDR3 protein. The sample gives about 540,000 distinct CDR3 sequences, 35% to 55% of which show up once; 8.2% is in the top ten. The sequenced sample consisted of peripheral blood or thyroid tissue (not recorded which). These receptors came from a woman younger than 30 with Graves' hyperthyroidism. Both conserved end residues are part of each CDR3. A D gene is named only where the DNA matches it firmly. Clone size is not always given. Where it is, it says once, few, many or a class for expanded clones.

J: TRBJ2-3; size: NA; V: TRBV24-1; D: NA; CDR3: CATSDPTHLGADTQYF; DNA: TGTGCCACCAGTGACCCTACCCATCTGGGCGCAGATACGCAGTATTTT
J: TRBJ2-2; size: NA; V: TRBV29-1; D: TRBD2; CDR3: CSVHGLAGLNTGELFF; DNA: TGCAGCGTCCACGGACTAGCGGGATTGAACACCGGGGAGCTGTTTTTT
J: TRBJ1-2; size: NA; V: TRBV7-2; D: NA; CDR3: CASSQDRDTYGYTF; DNA: TGTGCCAGCAGCCAGGACCGGGACACCTATGGCTACACCTTC
J: TRBJ1-6; size: many; V: TRBV2; D: NA; CDR3: CASSEWYNTPLHF; DNA: TGTGCCAGCAGTGAATGGTATAATACACCCCTCCACTTT
J: TRBJ2-7; size: NA; V: TRBV7-2; D: TRBD1; CDR3: CASSLGPDRVDEQYF; DNA: TGTGCCAGCAGCTTAGGCCCGGACAGGGTCGACGAGCAGTACTTC
J: TRBJ2-7; size: NA; V: TRBV10-3; D: TRBD1; CDR3: CAISEGGQGTREQYF; DNA: TGTGCCATCAGTGAGGGCGGACAGGGAACCCGCGAGCAGTACTTC
J: TRBJ2-5; size: many; V: TRBV7-6; D: NA; CDR3: CASSFYRDPQETQYF; DNA: TGTGCCAGCAGCTTCTACAGGGACCCTCAAGAGACCCAGTACTTC
J: TRBJ2-7; size: NA; V: TRBV19; D: TRBD1; CDR3: CASSRRDSAYEQYF; DNA: TGTGCCAGTAGTAGACGGGACAGCGCCTACGAGCAGTACTTC
J: TRBJ1-5; size: NA; V: TRBV13; D: TRBD1; CDR3: CASSRDRESINGNQPQHF; DNA: TGTGCCAGCAGCCGGGACAGGGAGAGTATCAACGGCAATCAGCCCCAGCATTTT
J: TRBJ1-3; size: few; V: TRBV2; D: NA; CDR3: CASSAEGQGNTIYF; DNA: TGTGCCAGCAGCGCAGAAGGACAGGGAAACACCATATATTTT
J: TRBJ2-7; size: few; V: TRBV2; D: NA; CDR3: CASSQPGQIYEQYF; DNA: TGTGCCAGCAGCCAACCCGGACAGATCTACGAGCAGTACTTC
J: TRBJ1-2; size: few; V: TRBV6-5; D: TRBD1; CDR3: CASSTSGGAEGYTF; DNA: TGTGCCAGCAGTACCTCAGGGGGCGCGGAGGGCTACACCTTC
J: TRBJ1-2; size: NA; V: TRBV12-3/TRBV12-4; D: TRBD1; CDR3: CASAHGGGDGYTF; DNA: TGTGCTAGTGCCCACGGAGGGGGCGATGGCTACACCTTC
J: TRBJ2-5; size: NA; V: TRBV10-3; D: TRBD2; CDR3: CASSLGGDQKTQYF; DNA: TGTGCCAGCAGTCTGGGGGGGGACCAAAAGACCCAGTACTTC
J: TRBJ1-6; size: NA; V: TRBV20-1; D: TRBD1; CDR3: CSARGGQSSYNSPLHF; DNA: TGCAGTGCTAGAGGGGGACAGAGCTCCTATAATTCACCCCTCCACTTT
J: TRBJ1-1; size: many; V: TRBV10-3; D: NA; CDR3: CAISEGTGYTEAFF; DNA: TGTGCCATCAGTGAGGGTACAGGCTACACTGAAGCTTTCTTT
J: TRBJ1-2; size: few; V: TRBV5-1; D: TRBD1; CDR3: CASSSGDRSGYTF; DNA: TGCGCCAGCAGCTCAGGGGACAGATCTGGCTACACCTTC
J: TRBJ2-7; size: NA; V: TRBV15; D: NA; CDR3: CASSHGSNYEQYF; DNA: TGTGCCAGCAGCCACGGGTCAAATTACGAGCAGTACTTC
J: TRBJ2-7; size: few; V: TRBV5-1; D: TRBD2; CDR3: CASTNPGAGPYEQYF; DNA: TGTGCCAGCACCAATCCGGGAGCGGGGCCCTACGAGCAGTACTTC
J: TRBJ1-6; size: few; V: TRBV7-9; D: TRBD1; CDR3: CASSQGGSSYNSPLHF; DNA: TGCGCCAGCAGCCAAGGGGGCAGCTCCTATAATTCACCCCTCCACTTT
J: TRBJ1-3; size: few; V: TRBV10-3; D: NA; CDR3: CAISESDKFSGNTIYF; DNA: TGTGCCATCAGTGAGTCTGACAAATTCTCTGGAAACACCATATATTTT
J: TRBJ1-2; size: once; V: TRBV24-1; D: TRBD1; CDR3: CATSEPGQGSYGYTF; DNA: TGTGCCACCAGTGAGCCGGGACAGGGTTCCTATGGCTACACCTTC
J: TRBJ2-7; size: many; V: TRBV29-1; D: TRBD2; CDR3: CSVVVAGSYEQYF; DNA: TGCAGCGTTGTGGTAGCGGGATCCTACGAGCAGTACTTC
J: TRBJ1-6; size: NA; V: TRBV5-1; D: NA; CDR3: CASRLEGRTSPLHF; DNA: TGCGCCAGCAGGCTGGAGGGGAGGACTTCACCCCTCCACTTT
J: TRBJ2-5; size: few; V: TRBV7-6; D: NA; CDR3: CASSLGGLTQETQYF; DNA: TGTGCCAGCAGCTTGGGTGGGCTGACCCAAGAGACCCAGTACTTC
J: TRBJ1-5; size: NA; V: TRBV10-3; D: NA; CDR3: CAISGPGQFNQPQHF; DNA: TGTGCCATCAGTGGGCCGGGGCAGTTCAATCAGCCCCAGCATTTT
J: TRBJ2-5; size: NA; V: TRBV7-2; D: TRBD2; CDR3: CASSSNRAGGPSETQYF; DNA: TGTGCCAGCAGCTCGAATAGAGCGGGAGGGCCCTCAGAGACCCAGTACTTC
J: TRBJ2-5; size: NA; V: TRBV7-6; D: TRBD2; CDR3: CASGGETQYF; DNA: TGTGCTAGCGGGGGGGAGACCCAGTACTTC
J: TRBJ2-3; size: NA; V: TRBV5-1; D: TRBD2; CDR3: CASSSASGSTDTQYF; DNA: TGCGCCAGCAGCTCCGCTAGCGGGAGCACAGATACGCAGTATTTT
J: TRBJ1-2; size: NA; V: TRBV7-8; D: TRBD1; CDR3: CASSIKRDSTNYGYTF; DNA: TGTGCCAGCAGCATAAAACGGGACAGCACTAACTATGGCTACACCTTC
J: TRBJ2-2; size: NA; V: TRBV19; D: TRBD1; CDR3: CASGQGTNTGELFF; DNA: TGTGCCAGTGGACAGGGGACGAACACCGGGGAGCTGTTTTTT
J: TRBJ2-7; size: NA; V: TRBV12-3/TRBV12-4; D: NA; CDR3: CASSVDRTTNEQYF; DNA: TGTGCCAGCAGTGTCGACAGGACTACCAACGAGCAGTACTTC
J: TRBJ1-2; size: NA; V: TRBV29-1; D: NA; CDR3: CSLAFVISPFYGYTF; DNA: TGCAGCTTGGCCTTCGTTATCTCCCCCTTCTATGGCTACACCTTC
J: TRBJ1-6; size: NA; V: TRBV6-2/TRBV6-3; D: TRBD1; CDR3: CASSYSIYRGLCNSPLHF; DNA: TGTGCCAGCAGTTACTCGATTTACAGGGGGCTTTGTAATTCACCCCTCCACTTT
J: TRBJ2-6; size: NA; V: TRBV7-2; D: TRBD1; CDR3: CASSHRDREISGANVLTF; DNA: TGTGCCAGCAGCCACCGGGACAGGGAAATCTCTGGGGCCAACGTCCTGACTTTC
J: TRBJ2-5; size: NA; V: TRBV10-2; D: NA; CDR3: CASTGAETQYF; DNA: TGCGCCAGCACAGGGGCAGAGACCCAGTACTTC
J: TRBJ2-5; size: NA; V: TRBV7-9; D: NA; CDR3: CASSPPWGDYQETQYF; DNA: TGTGCCAGCAGTCCTCCTTGGGGGGACTACCAAGAGACCCAGTACTTC
J: TRBJ1-1; size: NA; V: TRBV7-2; D: NA; CDR3: CASSPRRGTEAFF; DNA: TGTGCCAGCAGCCCACGCAGGGGAACTGAAGCTTTCTTT
J: TRBJ2-7; size: NA; V: TRBV7-2; D: TRBD2; CDR3: CASSLAPGGGQYF; DNA: TGTGCCAGCAGCTTAGCGCCCGGCGGGGGGCAGTACTTC